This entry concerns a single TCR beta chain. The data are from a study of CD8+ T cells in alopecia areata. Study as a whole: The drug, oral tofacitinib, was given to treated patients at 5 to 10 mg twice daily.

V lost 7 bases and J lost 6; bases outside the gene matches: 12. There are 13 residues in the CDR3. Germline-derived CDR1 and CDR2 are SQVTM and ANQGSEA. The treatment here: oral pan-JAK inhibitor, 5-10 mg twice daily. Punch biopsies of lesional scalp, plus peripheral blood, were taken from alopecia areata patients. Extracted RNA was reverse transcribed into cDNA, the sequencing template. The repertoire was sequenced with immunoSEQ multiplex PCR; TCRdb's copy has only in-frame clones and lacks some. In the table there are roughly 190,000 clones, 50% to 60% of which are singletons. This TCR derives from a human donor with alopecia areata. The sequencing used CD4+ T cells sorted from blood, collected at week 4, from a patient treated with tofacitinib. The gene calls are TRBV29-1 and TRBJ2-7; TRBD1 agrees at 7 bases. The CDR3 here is CSGRDSLRSEQYF. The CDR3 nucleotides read TGCAGCGGCCGGGACAGCCTCAGGAGCGAGCAGTACTTC.